This T cell receptor (beta chain) appears in the sequencing data of a study of cytomegalovirus exposure and HLA in healthy donors. At the level of the study: The 110 or so validation repertoires used a platform that matched the one used for the roughly 700 first-cohort repertoires, as a later analysis reported. General study points: In vitro data verified three CMV-associated chains as specific for CMV antigens. Cytomegalovirus status was reportedly diagnosed by the classifier with high specificity and sensitivity. Rare sequences made up most TCRs, while some public TCRs were found in many donors.

The CDR3 loop spans 16 amino acids. V lost 0 bases and J lost 5, with 14 bases in between. The germline V gene has CDR1 MNHEY and CDR2 SMNVEV (reference sequence). Concerning this clone itself: Its antigen is not identified.

The assay was immunoSEQ multiplex PCR, and TCRdb's table has in-frame clones only and misses some. The profile shows about 110,000 clones, approximately 86% of them singletons. This clonotype was sampled from a woman between 18 and 29 years old in good health and CMV-seronegative. The rearrangement links TRBV27 to TRBJ2-1; perhaps TRBD2 as D (6 bases). Sequenced: PBMCs. The CDR3 DNA reads TGTGCCAGCAGTTTATCGGGAAGCGGGTCTAACAATGAGCAGTTCTTC. Amino acids: CASSLSGSGSNNEQFF.